A single sample gave rise to the 30 T cell receptor beta chains below, sequenced in a study of radiotherapy plus CTLA-4 blockade in lung cancer. The repertoire was sequenced with immunoSEQ multiplex PCR; TCRdb's copy has only in-frame clones and lacks some. The sample yields 90,000 to 100,000 clones, approximately 86% seen once. Sequenced material: peripheral blood, taken from a patient treated with radiotherapy plus ipilimumab. The receptors were gathered from a human donor with non-small cell lung cancer that progressed on radiotherapy plus ipilimumab.

The genes are TRBV7-9 and TRBJ2-3; perhaps TRBD2 as D (6 bases). V shed 5 bases and J shed 6 bases, with 18 bases lying between them. The CDR3 contains 15 residues. CDR1 and CDR2 from the germline V gene are SEHNR and FQNEAQ (reference sequence). In DNA form, the CDR3 reads TGTGCCAGCAGCGCCACTAGCTTTCTGGACGATACGCAGTATTTT. It codes for CASSATSFLDDTQYF.

The V gene is TRBV5-4, the J gene TRBJ2-5, with D uncertain. This CDR3 comprises 12 residues. The ends were cut back, 3 bases at V and 5 bases at J, with 8 bases in the middle. Looked up from germline, CDR1 is SGHNT and CDR2 is YYREEE (reference sequence). The CDR3 sequence is CASSSYRETQYF. CDR3 DNA: TGTGCCAGCAGCTCCTACCGGGAGACCCAGTACTTC. The complete variable domain, with remaining parts taken from reference TRBV5-4 and TRBJ2-5, reads ETGVTQSPTHLIKTRGQQVTLRCSSQSGHNTVSWYQQALGQGPQFIFQYYREEENGRGNFPPRFSGLQFPNYSSELNVNALELDDSALYLCASSSYRETQYFGPGTRLLVL.

This clone was seen more than once but under ten times. The CDR3 DNA reads TGCGCCAGCAGCCAAGAGGGACAGGGGCGCAATCAGCCCCAGCATTTT. The encoded protein is CASSQEGQGRNQPQHF. V usage is TRBV4-1 and J usage is TRBJ1-5, with 10 positions matching TRBD1. V was clipped by 0 bases and J by 2 bases; unmatched bases: 1. Germline V CDR1 and CDR2: MGHRA, YSYEKL. The CDR3 is made up of 16 amino acids.

The chain joins TRBV13 to TRBJ2-2, with TRBD1 matching 9 bases. Germline lookup yields CDR1 PRHDT and CDR2 FYEKMQ (reference sequence). V was clipped by 6 bases and J by 4 bases; unmatched bases: 6. The CDR3 sequence is 15 residues long. This CDR3 reads CASRSGQGSTGELFF. The CDR3 bases are TGTGCCAGCAGATCCGGACAGGGGAGCACCGGGGAGCTGTTTTTT.

The V call is TRBV19, the J call TRBJ1-4, with a weak D call TRBD1 (5 bases). Trimming took off 1 base at V and 8 bases at J, with 14 bases between the two ends. The CDR3 runs 15 residues. The germline V gene has CDR1 LNHDA and CDR2 SQIVND (reference sequence). CDR3 sequence reads: CASSIVWGQEEKLFF. The CDR3 nucleotides read TGTGCCAGTAGTATAGTTTGGGGCCAGGAAGAAAAACTGTTTTTT.

V and J are TRBV11-3 and TRBJ2-5, with 7 nucleotides matching TRBD2. This CDR3 spans 14 amino acids. CDR1 and CDR2 (germline): SGHNT, YENEEA. Trimming took 0 bases from V and 4 from J; bases not matched to a gene: 2. CDR3 sequence (DNA): TGTGCCAGCAGCTTAGAGCTAGCGGTAGAGACCCAGTACTTC. Its protein is CASSLELAVETQYF. The variable domain in full, with the rest retrieved from reference TRBV11-3 and TRBJ2-5, is EAGVVQSPRYKIIEKKQPVAFWCNPISGHNTLYWYLQNLGQGPELLIRYENEEAVDDSQLPKDRFSAERLKGVDSTLKIQPAELGDSAVYLCASSLELAVETQYFGPGTRLLVL.

The rearrangement uses TRBV11-2 and TRBJ2-5, with D tentatively TRBD2 (6 bases). V was pared by 5 bases and J by 5 bases, with 6 bases between. This CDR3 region has 11 residues. Germline lookup yields CDR1 SGHAT and CDR2 FQNNGV. In DNA, the CDR3 is TGTGCCAGCAGCGGGGGGGAGACCCAGTACTTC. It encodes CASSGGETQYF. Drawing the rest from reference TRBV11-2 and TRBJ2-5, the complete variable domain is EAGVAQSPRYKIIEKRQSVAFWCNPISGHATLYWYQQILGQGPKLLIQFQNNGVVDDSQLPKDRFSAERLKGVDSTLKIQPAKLEDSAVYLCASSGGETQYFGPGTRLLVL.

The rearrangement joins TRBV4-2 to TRBJ2-1, with a weak D call TRBD1 (5 bases). The CDR3 totals 14 residues. Germline-derived CDR1 and CDR2 are LGHNA and YNFKEQ. V shed 0 bases and J shed 6 bases, with 9 bases lying between them. This CDR3 is CASSQDRGFNEQFF. For the CDR3, the DNA is TGTGCCAGCAGCCAAGATAGGGGTTTCAATGAGCAGTTCTTC.

The chain recombines TRBV6-1 with TRBJ1-3, with D unresolved. The CDR3 loop spans 15 amino acids. Germline V gene sequence: CDR1 MNHNS, CDR2 SASEGT. Trimming stripped 1 base from V and 1 base from J, with 8 bases between. The CDR3 bases are TGTGCCAGCAGTGAAGAGATATGGTCTGGAAACACCATATATTTT. Its protein is CASSEEIWSGNTIYF.

This clone was detected only once. The J gene is TRBJ2-1, the V gene TRBV5-1, with no clear D. The CDR3 spans 13 residues. CDR1 is SGHRS and CDR2 is YFSETQ in the germline V gene. Trimming cost V 3 bases and J 9 bases, with 13 bases left between them. DNA of the CDR3: TGCGCCAGCAGCTCCCTTGACTCATCTGAGCAGTTCTTC. This codes for CASSSLDSSEQFF.

This chain joins TRBV7-9 and TRBJ1-1; D unclear. Trimming cost V 3 bases and J 1 base, with 9 bases left between them. Germline CDR1 reads SEHNR; CDR2 reads FQNEAQ (reference sequence). CDR3 length: 14 residues. The CDR3 sequence: CASSFTLENTEAFF. The CDR3, as DNA: TGTGCCAGCAGCTTTACGTTAGAGAACACTGAAGCTTTCTTT.

V usage is TRBV9 and J usage is TRBJ2-3, with D unclear. In germline, CDR1 is SGDLS, CDR2 YYNGEE. Trimming left V 0 bases short and J 1 base short, with 6 bases between. This CDR3 region has 14 residues. The CDR3 sequence: CASSVAGRTDTQYF. In DNA form, the CDR3 reads TGTGCCAGCAGCGTAGCGGGCCGCACAGATACGCAGTATTTT.

The J gene is TRBJ2-1, the V gene TRBV18; D remains unclear. V gave up 3 bases and J gave up 9 bases, with 18 bases separating them. Germline CDR1 reads KGHSH; CDR2 reads LQKENI. This CDR3 has 15 amino acids. CDR3 sequence: CASSPSLGTQGEQFF. CDR3 nucleotide sequence: TGTGCCAGCTCACCTAGCCTTGGTACCCAAGGTGAGCAGTTCTTC.

This clone was seen once. The rearrangement links TRBV7-9 to TRBJ2-2; 13 nucleotides align to TRBD2. The CDR3 runs to 17 residues. Trimming cost V 3 bases and J 7 bases; bases outside gene matches: 8. The germline V gene has CDR1 SEHNR and CDR2 FQNEAQ (reference sequence). The CDR3 sequence: CASSFSGLAGVGGELFF. The CDR3 nucleotides are TGTGCCAGCAGCTTCTCCGGACTAGCGGGAGTTGGCGGGGAGCTGTTTTTT.

The chain carries TRBV25-1 and TRBJ1-2; a possible D gene is TRBD1 (5 bases). The germline V and J ends were trimmed by 4 bases and 3 bases, with 9 bases remaining between them. Germline-derived CDR1 and CDR2 are MGHDK and SYGVNS. The CDR3 is 13 amino acids. Here the CDR3 reads CASSAQGYYGYTF. CDR3 in DNA: TGTGCCAGCAGTGCGCAGGGCTACTATGGCTACACCTTC.

V and J are TRBV5-1 and TRBJ1-1, with a possible D match to TRBD1 (6 bases). Germline values: CDR1 SGHRS, CDR2 YFSETQ. There are 15 residues in the CDR3. Trimming shortened V by 1 base and J by 1 base, and 11 bases separated the two germline ends. CDR3 loop: CASSLSQDRNTEAFF. CDR3 nucleotide sequence: TGCGCCAGCAGCTTGTCCCAGGACAGGAACACTGAAGCTTTCTTT.

This clone was found once. The chain recombines TRBV2 with TRBJ2-3; 13 nucleotides agree with TRBD2. This CDR3 contains 15 residues. V lost 8 bases, J lost 2 bases, and 4 bases stayed unmatched. Germline V gene sequence: CDR1 SNHLY, CDR2 FYNNEI. CDR3 in amino acids: CASVGLAGPTDTQYF. The CDR3 region has the DNA TGTGCCAGCGTGGGACTAGCGGGACCCACAGATACGCAGTATTTT.

The chain carries TRBV1 and TRBJ2-7. TRBV1 is a known pseudogene. This CDR3 spans 16 amino acids. CDR3 sequence: CTSSQDQGSPCYEQYF. In DNA form, the CDR3 reads TGCACCAGCAGCCAAGATCAAGGGTCCCCCTGCTACGAGCAGTACTTC.

V gene TRBV6-5 combines with J gene TRBJ1-1, with a possible D match to TRBD1 (6 bases). Trimming stripped 4 bases from V and 0 bases from J, with 12 bases between. The CDR3 has 15 residues. Germline CDR1 MNHEY, CDR2 SVGAGI. CDR3 DNA: TGTGCCAGCAGTTCCACGGGACACATGAACACTGAAGCTTTCTTT. This translates into CASSSTGHMNTEAFF.

This rearrangement joins TRBV7-8 to TRBJ2-2; TRBD1 is a possible D gene (6 bases). CDR3 size: 17 residues. V was clipped by 2 bases and J by 5 bases, with 18 bases between them. Germline V gives CDR1 SGHVS, CDR2 FQNEAQ. The CDR3 DNA is TGTGCCAGCAGCTTAACCGCTCCGGGACAAACAACCGGGGAGCTGTTTTTT. Translated: CASSLTAPGQTTGELFF.

The chain is built from TRBV5-5 and TRBJ1-5; TRBD1 agrees at 9 bases. Trimming cost V 6 bases and J 0 bases; bases outside gene matches: 10. Germline V gives CDR1 SGHKS, CDR2 YYEKEE (reference sequence). The CDR3 runs to 17 residues. CDR3 nucleotides: TGTGCCAGCACATTGACAGGGGGTCCCTATAGCAATCAGCCCCAGCATTTT. As protein: CASTLTGGPYSNQPQHF.

The gene calls are TRBV5-1 and TRBJ1-2; possible D gene TRBD1, 6 bases. V dropped 2 bases and J dropped 8 bases, with 16 bases sitting between them. The CDR3 contains 14 residues. Per the germline V gene, CDR1 is SGHRS and CDR2 is YFSETQ. DNA of the CDR3: TGCGCCAGCAGCTTCACCTCGGACAGCCAGGGCTACACCTTC. Amino acids: CASSFTSDSQGYTF.

The rearrangement uses TRBV19 and TRBJ1-2; 8 bases agree with TRBD1. The junction had 8 bases not matched to a gene; V was cut back by 3 bases and J by 5 bases. The CDR3 is made up of 15 amino acids. The V gene's germline CDR1 is LNHDA and CDR2 SQIVND (reference sequence). CDR3 bases: TGTGCCAGTAGTATTTTTACAGGGGGAGAGTATGGCTACACCTTC. Protein product: CASSIFTGGEYGYTF.

The J gene is TRBJ1-5, the V gene TRBV19; TRBD1 agrees at 8 bases. V shed 6 bases and J 5 bases; nucleotides not matched to a gene: 0. Germline CDR1 LNHDA, CDR2 SQIVND (reference sequence). The CDR3 runs 12 residues. DNA of the CDR3: TGTGCCAGTAGACAGGGGGATCAGCCCCAGCATTTT. This sequence encodes CASRQGDQPQHF.

V usage is TRBV21-1 and J usage is TRBJ2-1. TRBV21-1 is an annotated pseudogene. The CDR3 contains 12 residues. Here the CDR3 reads CASSKKNNEQFF. The CDR3 region has the DNA TGTGCCAGCAGCAAAAAGAACAATGAGCAGTTCTTC.

The chain employs TRBV6-5 and TRBJ1-1, with a weak D call TRBD1 (6 bases). The V end was cut by 5 bases, the J end by 4 bases, with 14 bases between. Germline-derived CDR1 and CDR2 are MNHEY and SVGAGI. CDR3 size: 14 residues. The CDR3 protein is CASSPGGRSTEAFF. The CDR3 coding sequence is TGTGCCAGCAGTCCGGGGGGCAGGAGCACTGAAGCTTTCTTT.

This chain links TRBV11-2 with TRBJ1-1; 12 bases agree with TRBD1. The junction had 8 bases not matched to a gene; V was cut back by 5 bases and J by 4 bases. The CDR3 covers 16 residues. Germline CDR1 reads SGHAT; CDR2 reads FQNNGV. In DNA form, the CDR3 reads TGTGCCAGCAGCCCCGGGACAGGGGGCTGGGGCACTGAAGCTTTCTTT. The encoded protein is CASSPGTGGWGTEAFF.

V is TRBV5-8 and J is TRBJ2-3, with TRBD2 identical over 7 bases. Germline lookup yields CDR1 SGHTS and CDR2 YDEGEE. The V gene end was trimmed by 2 bases and the J gene end by 7 bases; junction bases not matched to a gene: 10. The length of the CDR3 is 15 residues. The CDR3 is CASSFKGGPANTQYF. DNA for the CDR3: TGTGCCAGCAGCTTTAAGGGAGGGCCAGCAAATACGCAGTATTTT.

In this sample, this clone turned up a few times. The V and J genes are TRBV4-1 and TRBJ2-7; 7 bases map to TRBD2. With 1 base clipped from V and 1 base from J, the junction kept 4 bases outside the gene matches. Germline-derived CDR1 and CDR2 are MGHRA and YSYEKL. This CDR3 region has 15 residues. This chain's CDR3 is CASSQGLAVSYEQYF. The DNA of the CDR3 is TGCGCCAGCAGCCAAGGGCTAGCGGTATCCTACGAGCAGTACTTC.

The V and J genes are TRBV7-8 and TRBJ2-1; 13 bases agree with TRBD2. The CDR3 loop spans 15 amino acids. V trimming: 6 bases; J trimming: 4 bases; junction bases outside the gene matches: 3. Germline V gene data show CDR1 as SGHVS and CDR2 as FQNEAQ. Written as DNA, the CDR3 is TGTGCCAGCAGTGGGACTAGCGGGACTTACAATGAGCAGTTCTTC. It specifies CASSGTSGTYNEQFF.